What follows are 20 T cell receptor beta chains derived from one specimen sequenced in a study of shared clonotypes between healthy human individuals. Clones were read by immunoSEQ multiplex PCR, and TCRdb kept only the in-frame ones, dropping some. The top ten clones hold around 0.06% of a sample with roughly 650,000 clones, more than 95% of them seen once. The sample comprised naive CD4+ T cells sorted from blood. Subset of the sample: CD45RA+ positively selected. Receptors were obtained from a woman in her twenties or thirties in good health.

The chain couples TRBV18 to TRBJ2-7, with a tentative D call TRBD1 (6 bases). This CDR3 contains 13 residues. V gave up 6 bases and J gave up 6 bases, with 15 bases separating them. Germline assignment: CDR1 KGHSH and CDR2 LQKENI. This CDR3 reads CASSRQGSGEQYF. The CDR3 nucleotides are TGTGCCAGCTCCCGGCAGGGGTCGGGCGAGCAGTACTTC.

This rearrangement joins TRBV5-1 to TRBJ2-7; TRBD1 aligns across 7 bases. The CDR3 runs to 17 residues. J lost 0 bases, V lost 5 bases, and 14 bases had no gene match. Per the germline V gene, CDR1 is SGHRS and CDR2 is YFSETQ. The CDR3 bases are TGCGCCAGCAGTCATATTGCCGGGACAGACGCCTCCTACGAGCAGTACTTC. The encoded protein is CASSHIAGTDASYEQYF.

In nucleotides, the CDR3 is TGTGCCAGCACTGTGAGGTACTCTGGAAACACCATATATTTT. Translation: CASTVRYSGNTIYF. The genes are TRBV2 and TRBJ1-3; D ambiguous. The CDR3 spans 14 residues. V lost 7 bases and J lost 0, with 10 bases in between. Germline CDR1 and CDR2: SNHLY and FYNNEI. Based on the CDR3 plus reference TRBV2 and TRBJ1-3, the full variable domain is EPEVTQTPSHQVTQMGQEVILRCVPISNHLYFYWYRQILGQKVEFLVSFYNNEISEKSEIFDDQFSVERPDGSNFTLKIRSTKLEDSAMYFCASTVRYSGNTIYFGEGSWLTVV.

The CDR3 DNA sequence: TGTGCCAGCAGCTTGGGTCTGGGCCCGAACACTGAAGCTTTCTTT. This encodes CASSLGLGPNTEAFF. The chain links TRBV5-5 to TRBJ1-1; D gene unclear. The CDR3 extends over 15 amino acids. Deletions cut 0 bases from V and 1 base from J, with 10 bases between. Germline V lookup: CDR1 SGHKS, CDR2 YYEKEE (reference sequence).

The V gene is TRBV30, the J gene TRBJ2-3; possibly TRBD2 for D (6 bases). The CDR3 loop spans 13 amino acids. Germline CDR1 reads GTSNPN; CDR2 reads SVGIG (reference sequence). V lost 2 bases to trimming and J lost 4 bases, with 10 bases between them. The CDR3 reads CAWSWTNPDTQYF. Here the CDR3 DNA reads TGTGCCTGGAGTTGGACTAATCCAGATACGCAGTATTTT.

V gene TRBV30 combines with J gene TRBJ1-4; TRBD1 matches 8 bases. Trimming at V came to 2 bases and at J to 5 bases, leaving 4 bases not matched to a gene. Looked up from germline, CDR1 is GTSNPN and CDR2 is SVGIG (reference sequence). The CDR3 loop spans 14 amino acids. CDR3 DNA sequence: TGTGCCTGGAGTCGGACAGGGCGAAATGAAAAACTGTTTTTT. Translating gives CAWSRTGRNEKLFF. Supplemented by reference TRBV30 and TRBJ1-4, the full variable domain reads SQTIHQWPATLVQPVGSPLSLECTVEGTSNPNLYWYRQAAGRGLQLLFYSVGIGQISSEVPQNLSASRPQDRQFILSSKKLLLSDSGFYLCAWSRTGRNEKLFFGSGTQLSVL.

The DNA for the CDR3 is TGCAGCGGGCGGAGCCAAGAGACCCAGTACTTC. As protein: CSGRSQETQYF. V usage is TRBV29-1 and J usage is TRBJ2-5; D not certain. Looked up from germline, CDR1 is SQVTM and CDR2 is ANQGSEA. Trimming stripped 7 bases from V and 1 base from J, with 7 bases between. The CDR3 loop spans 11 amino acids.

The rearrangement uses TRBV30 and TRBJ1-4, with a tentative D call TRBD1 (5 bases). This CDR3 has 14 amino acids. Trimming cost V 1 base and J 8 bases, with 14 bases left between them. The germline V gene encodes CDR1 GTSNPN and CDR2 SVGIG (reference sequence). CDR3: CAWSGGSGSEKLFF. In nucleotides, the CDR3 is TGTGCCTGGAGTGGGGGGTCAGGGAGCGAAAAACTGTTTTTT.

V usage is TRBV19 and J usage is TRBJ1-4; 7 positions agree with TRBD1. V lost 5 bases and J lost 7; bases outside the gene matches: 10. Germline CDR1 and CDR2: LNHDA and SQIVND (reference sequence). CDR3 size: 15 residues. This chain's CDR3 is CASSADRVSGEKLFF. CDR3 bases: TGTGCCAGTAGTGCCGACAGGGTCAGTGGTGAAAAACTGTTTTTT. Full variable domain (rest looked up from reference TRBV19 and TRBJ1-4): DGGITQSPKYLFRKEGQNVTLSCEQNLNHDAMYWYRQDPGQGLRLIYYSQIVNDFQKGDIAEGYSVSREKKESFPLTVTSAQKNPTAFYLCASSADRVSGEKLFFGSGTQLSVL.

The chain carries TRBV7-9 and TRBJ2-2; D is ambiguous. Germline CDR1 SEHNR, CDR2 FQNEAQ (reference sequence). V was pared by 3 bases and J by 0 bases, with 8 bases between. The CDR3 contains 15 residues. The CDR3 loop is CASSFAAPNTGELFF. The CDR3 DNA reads TGTGCCAGCAGCTTTGCAGCTCCGAACACCGGGGAGCTGTTTTTT.

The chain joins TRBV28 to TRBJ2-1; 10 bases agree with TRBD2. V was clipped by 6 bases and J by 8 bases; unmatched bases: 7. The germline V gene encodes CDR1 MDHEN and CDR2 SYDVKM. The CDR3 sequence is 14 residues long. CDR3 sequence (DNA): TGTGCCAGCAGCTCTAGCGGGAGAACGGATGAGCAGTTCTTC. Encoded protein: CASSSSGRTDEQFF.

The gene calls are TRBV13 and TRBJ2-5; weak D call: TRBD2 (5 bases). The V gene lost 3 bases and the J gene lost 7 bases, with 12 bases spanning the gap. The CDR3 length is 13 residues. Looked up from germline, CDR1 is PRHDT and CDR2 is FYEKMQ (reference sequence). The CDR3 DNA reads TGTGCCAGCAGCTTGTCGTCAGAGGGGACCCAGTACTTC. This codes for CASSLSSEGTQYF.

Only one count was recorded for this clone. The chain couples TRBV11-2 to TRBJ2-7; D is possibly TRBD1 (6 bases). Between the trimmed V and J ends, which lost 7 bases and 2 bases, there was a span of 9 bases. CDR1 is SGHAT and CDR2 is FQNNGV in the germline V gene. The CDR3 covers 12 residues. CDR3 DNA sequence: TGTGCCAGCACGAAGGGGGCCTACGAGCAGTACTTC. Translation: CASTKGAYEQYF.

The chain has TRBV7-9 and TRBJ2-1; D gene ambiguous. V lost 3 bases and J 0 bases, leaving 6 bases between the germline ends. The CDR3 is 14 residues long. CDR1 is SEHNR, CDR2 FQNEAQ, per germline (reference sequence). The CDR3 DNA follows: TGTGCCAGCAGCTTTACGGGCTCCTACAATGAGCAGTTCTTC. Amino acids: CASSFTGSYNEQFF.

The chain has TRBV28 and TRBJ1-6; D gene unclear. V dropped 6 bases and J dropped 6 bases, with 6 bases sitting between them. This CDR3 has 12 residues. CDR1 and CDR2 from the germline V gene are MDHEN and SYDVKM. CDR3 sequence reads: CASSIANSPLHF. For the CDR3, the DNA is TGTGCCAGCAGCATTGCTAATTCACCCCTCCACTTT. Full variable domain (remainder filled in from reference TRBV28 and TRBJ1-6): DVKVTQSSRYLVKRTGEKVFLECVQDMDHENMFWYRQDPGLGLRLIYFSYDVKMKEKGDIPEGYSVSREKKERFSLILESASTNQTSMYLCASSIANSPLHFGNGTRLTVT.

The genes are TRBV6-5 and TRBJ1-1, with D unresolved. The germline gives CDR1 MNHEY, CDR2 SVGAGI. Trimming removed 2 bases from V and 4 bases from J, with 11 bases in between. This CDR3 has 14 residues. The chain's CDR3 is CASSYDSRGTEAFF. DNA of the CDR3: TGTGCCAGCAGTTACGACTCTAGAGGCACTGAAGCTTTCTTT.

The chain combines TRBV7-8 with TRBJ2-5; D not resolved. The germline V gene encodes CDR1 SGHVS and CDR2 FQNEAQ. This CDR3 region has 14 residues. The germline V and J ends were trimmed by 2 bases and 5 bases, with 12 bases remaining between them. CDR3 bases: TGTGCCAGCAGCTTACGTTCTCTGGGGGAGACCCAGTACTTC. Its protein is CASSLRSLGETQYF.

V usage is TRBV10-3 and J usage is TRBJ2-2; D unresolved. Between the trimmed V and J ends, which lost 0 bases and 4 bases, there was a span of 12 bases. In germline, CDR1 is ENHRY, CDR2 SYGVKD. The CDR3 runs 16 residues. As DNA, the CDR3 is TGTGCCATCAGTGAGTCCGTGACACTCGGCACCGGGGAGCTGTTTTTT. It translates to CAISESVTLGTGELFF.

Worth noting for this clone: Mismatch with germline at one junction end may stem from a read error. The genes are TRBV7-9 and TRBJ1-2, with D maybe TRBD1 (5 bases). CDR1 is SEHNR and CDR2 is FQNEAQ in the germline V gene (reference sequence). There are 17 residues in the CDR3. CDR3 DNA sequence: TGTGCCATCAGCAGCTTACTCCAGGGAAGGGTGACATATGGCTACACCTTC. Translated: CAISSLLQGRVTYGYTF.

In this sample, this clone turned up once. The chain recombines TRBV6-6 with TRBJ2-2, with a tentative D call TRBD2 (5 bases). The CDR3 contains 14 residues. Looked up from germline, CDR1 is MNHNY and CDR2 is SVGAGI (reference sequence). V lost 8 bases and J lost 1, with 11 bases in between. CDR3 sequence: CASCTGRNTGELFF. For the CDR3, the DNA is TGTGCCAGCTGTACGGGGAGGAACACCGGGGAGCTGTTTTTT.